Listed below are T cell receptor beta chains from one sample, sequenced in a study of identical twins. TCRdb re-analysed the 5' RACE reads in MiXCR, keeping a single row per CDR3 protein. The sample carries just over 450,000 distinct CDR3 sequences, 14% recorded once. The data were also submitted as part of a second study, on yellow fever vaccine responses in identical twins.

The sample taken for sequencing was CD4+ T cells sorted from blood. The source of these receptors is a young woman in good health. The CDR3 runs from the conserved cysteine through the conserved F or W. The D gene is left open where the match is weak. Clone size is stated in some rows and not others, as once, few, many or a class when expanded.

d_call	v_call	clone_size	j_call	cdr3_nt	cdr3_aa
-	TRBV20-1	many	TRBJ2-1	TGCAGTGCTAGAGATCGGGACAAAAACTCCTACAATGAGCAGTTCTTC	CSARDRDKNSYNEQFF
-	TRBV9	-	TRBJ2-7	TGTGCCAGCAGCGTTGGACCGACCTACGAGCAGTACTTC	CASSVGPTYEQYF
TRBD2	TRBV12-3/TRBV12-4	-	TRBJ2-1	TGTGCCAGCAGTTCATCCCGGGGGGACCAATCCTACAATGAGCAGTTCTTC	CASSSSRGDQSYNEQFF
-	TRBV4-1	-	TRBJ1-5	TGCGCCAGCAGCCAATCCCAGGGCAGGAACAATCAGCCCCAGCATTTT	CASSQSQGRNNQPQHF
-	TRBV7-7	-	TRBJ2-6	TGTGCTAGCAGCGCAAACTCTGGGGCCAACGTCCTGACTTTC	CASSANSGANVLTF
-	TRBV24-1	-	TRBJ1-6	TGTGCCACCAGTGATCGAATGGACGGACCCCTCCACTTT	CATSDRMDGPLHF
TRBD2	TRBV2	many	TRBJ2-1	TGTGCCAGCAGGGGGACTAGCGTTTCTAACAATGAGCAGTTCTTC	CASRGTSVSNNEQFF
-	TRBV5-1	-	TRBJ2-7	TGCGCCAGTAATCAGAATTACGAGCAGTACTTC	CASNQNYEQYF
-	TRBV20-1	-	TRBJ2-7	TGCAGTGCTAGAGTGGGGGGCCGTAGCTACGAGCAGTACTTC	CSARVGGRSYEQYF
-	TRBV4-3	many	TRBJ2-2	TGCGCCAGCAGCCATTCAGCCATCACCGGGGAGCTGTTTTTT	CASSHSAITGELFF
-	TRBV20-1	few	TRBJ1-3	TGCAGTGCTAGAGACCCTCGACCCCAACGCTCTGGAAACACCATATATTTT	CSARDPRPQRSGNTIYF
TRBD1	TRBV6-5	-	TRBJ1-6	TGTGCCAGCAGTTACGCTCCGACAGGGGGCGATTCACCCCTCCACTTT	CASSYAPTGGDSPLHF
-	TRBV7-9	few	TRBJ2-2	TGTGCCAGCAGCATAATCGAGGGGAAGCTGTTTTTT	CASSIIEGKLFF
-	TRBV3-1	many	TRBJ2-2	TGTGCCAGCAGCCAAGTCGTCCGCGTCTGGAACACCGGGGAGCTGTTTTTT	CASSQVVRVWNTGELFF
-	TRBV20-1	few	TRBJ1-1	TGCAGTGCTAGCCCTCCGACAGGGAACACTGAAGCTTTCTTT	CSASPPTGNTEAFF
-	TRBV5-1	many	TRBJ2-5	TGCGCCAGCAGCTTGGGCCGAGAGACCCAGTACTTC	CASSLGRETQYF
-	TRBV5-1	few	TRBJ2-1	TGCGCCAGCAGCTTGGGAGGGGGGGACTACAATGAGCAGTTCTTC	CASSLGGGDYNEQFF
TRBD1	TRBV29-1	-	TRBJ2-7	TGCAGCGTTGAAAGGCCAGGGACAGGGTCCCACGAGCAGTACTTC	CSVERPGTGSHEQYF
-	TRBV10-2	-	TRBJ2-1	TGCGCCAGCTCCCGGCGGGTGGAAATAGAGCAGTTCTTC	CASSRRVEIEQFF
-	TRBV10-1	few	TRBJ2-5	TGCGCCAGCAGTGAGTCGGGACTTTTACAAGAGACCCAGTACTTC	CASSESGLLQETQYF
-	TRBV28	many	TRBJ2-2	TGTGCCAGCAGTTTATACTCCGGGACAACGAACACCGGGGAGCTGTTTTTT	CASSLYSGTTNTGELFF
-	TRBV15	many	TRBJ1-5	TGTGCCACCAGGAACACCGTATTTAGCAATCAGCCCCAGCATTTT	CATRNTVFSNQPQHF
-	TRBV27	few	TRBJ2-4	TGTGCCAGCAGTTCAGAGGCCAAAAACATTCAGTACTTC	CASSSEAKNIQYF
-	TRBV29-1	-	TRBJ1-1	TGCAGCGTACAGGACACTGAAGCTTTCTTT	CSVQDTEAFF
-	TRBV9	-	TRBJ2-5	TGTGCCAGCAGCGTAGGGGGGAGCGTAGGGACCCAGTACTTC	CASSVGGSVGTQYF
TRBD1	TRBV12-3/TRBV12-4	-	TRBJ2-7	TGTGCCAGCACTGGAAACAGGGGCCACGAGCAGTACTTC	CASTGNRGHEQYF
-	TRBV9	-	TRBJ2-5	TGTGCCAGCAGCGTAGCTACCGGGCTAGCGTCCGAGACCCAGTACTTC	CASSVATGLASETQYF
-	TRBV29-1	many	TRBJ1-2	TGCAGCGTTGTGGTCAGTACTAACTATGGCTACACCTTC	CSVVVSTNYGYTF
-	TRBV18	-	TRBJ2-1	TGTGCCAGCTCACCTACCGGGACGCCGAGCTCCTACAATGAGCAGTTCTTC	CASSPTGTPSSYNEQFF
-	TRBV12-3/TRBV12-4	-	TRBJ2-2	TGTGCCAGCAGTTTTGTGGGTCCTGACACCGGGGAGCTGTTTTTT	CASSFVGPDTGELFF
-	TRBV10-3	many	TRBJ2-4	TGTGCCATCAGTGATACAGAGAGAGACATTCAGTACTTC	CAISDTERDIQYF
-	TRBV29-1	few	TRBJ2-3	TGCAGCGTCTCGCAGGGGGGAGATACGCAGTATTTT	CSVSQGGDTQYF
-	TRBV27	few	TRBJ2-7	TGTGCCAGCAGCGCGAGATGGACGGGGACCTACGAGCAGTACTTC	CASSARWTGTYEQYF
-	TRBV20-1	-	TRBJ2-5	TGCAGTGCCCATTCAGGGGTCCCGTACCAAGAGACCCAGTACTTC	CSAHSGVPYQETQYF
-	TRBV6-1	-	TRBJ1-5	TGTGCCAGCATAGCGGGCTCGGGAGATCAGCCCCAGCATTTT	CASIAGSGDQPQHF
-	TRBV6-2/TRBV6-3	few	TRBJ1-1	TGTGCCAGCAGTTACGGATGGGGGGGATTGAACACTGAAGCTTTCTTT	CASSYGWGGLNTEAFF
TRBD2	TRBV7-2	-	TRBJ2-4	TGTGCCAGCAGCTTCGGGACTACCAAAAACATTCAGTACTTC	CASSFGTTKNIQYF
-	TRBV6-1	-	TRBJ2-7	TGTGCCAGCACCAACGTAGGTGCCGAGCAGTACTTC	CASTNVGAEQYF
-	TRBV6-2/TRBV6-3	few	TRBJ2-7	TGTGCCAACCGGACGGTCTCCTACGAGCAGTACTTC	CANRTVSYEQYF
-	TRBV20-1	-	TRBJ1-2	TGCAGTGTCCCGGATGATATCTATGGCTACACCTTC	CSVPDDIYGYTF
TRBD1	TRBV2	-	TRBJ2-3	TGTGCCAGCCGGCCGGACAGGGGTAGCACAGATACGCAGTATTTT	CASRPDRGSTDTQYF
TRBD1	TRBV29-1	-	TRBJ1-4	TGCAGCGTTGGGTCGAGACAGGGGAACGAAAAACTGTTTTTT	CSVGSRQGNEKLFF
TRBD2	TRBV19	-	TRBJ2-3	TGTGCCAGTAGCGCTGGGACTAGCGGGGTCGGGGATACGCAGTATTTT	CASSAGTSGVGDTQYF
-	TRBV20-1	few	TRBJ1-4	TGCAGTGCTGGCCCCGGGACGGTAGGGGAAAAACTGTTTTTT	CSAGPGTVGEKLFF
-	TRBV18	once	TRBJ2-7	TGTGCCAGCTCACCATCAGGGATCCACTACGAGCAGTACTTC	CASSPSGIHYEQYF
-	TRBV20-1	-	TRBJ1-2	TGCAGTGCTAGAGTAGCGACGGCCGGAGGGGGCTACACCTTC	CSARVATAGGGYTF
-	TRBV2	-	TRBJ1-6	TGTGCCAGCAGTGGCAGGGCCGCGGGGAATTCACCCCTCCACTTT	CASSGRAAGNSPLHF
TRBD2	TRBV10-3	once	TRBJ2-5	TGTGCCATCGCGGAAGCGGGGGGAGGAGAGACCCAGTACTTC	CAIAEAGGGETQYF
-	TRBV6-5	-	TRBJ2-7	TGTGCCAGCAGTTACCGGGACAAAACTTCCTACGAGCAGTACTTC	CASSYRDKTSYEQYF
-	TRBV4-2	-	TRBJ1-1	TGTGCCAGCAGCCAAGATTCCGGGAACACTGAAGCTTTCTTT	CASSQDSGNTEAFF
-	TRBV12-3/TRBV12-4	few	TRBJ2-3	TGTGCCAGCAGGCCCTTCGGACGACTAGGTACAGATACGCAGTATTTT	CASRPFGRLGTDTQYF
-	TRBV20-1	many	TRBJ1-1	TGCAGTGCTAGAGAGGTATCCGGGGTGACTGAAGCTTTCTTT	CSAREVSGVTEAFF
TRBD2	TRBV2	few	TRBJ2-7	TGTGCCAGCAGGGGAGGGACTACCTACGAGCAGTACTTC	CASRGGTTYEQYF
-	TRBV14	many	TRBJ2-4	TGTGCCAGCAGCCAAGATGGGTCCCAATACGGAGCCAAAAACATTCAGTACTTC	CASSQDGSQYGAKNIQYF
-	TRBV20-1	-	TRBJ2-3	TGCAGTGCTAGAGATCGAAGGAGGGGGAAGGCAGATACGCAGTATTTT	CSARDRRRGKADTQYF
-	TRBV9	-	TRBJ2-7	TGTGCCAGCAGCGAGGGGACCGGGGGCTACGAGCAGTACTTC	CASSEGTGGYEQYF
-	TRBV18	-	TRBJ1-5	TGTGCCAGCTCACCCCTCGATAGCAATCAGCCCCAGCATTTT	CASSPLDSNQPQHF
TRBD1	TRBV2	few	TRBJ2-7	TGTGCCAGCAGTGAAGGGGGACAGCTTTACGAGCAGTACTTC	CASSEGGQLYEQYF
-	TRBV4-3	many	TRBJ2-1	TGCGCCAGCAGCCAAGTCCGGACGTCGATTGAGCAGTTCTTC	CASSQVRTSIEQFF